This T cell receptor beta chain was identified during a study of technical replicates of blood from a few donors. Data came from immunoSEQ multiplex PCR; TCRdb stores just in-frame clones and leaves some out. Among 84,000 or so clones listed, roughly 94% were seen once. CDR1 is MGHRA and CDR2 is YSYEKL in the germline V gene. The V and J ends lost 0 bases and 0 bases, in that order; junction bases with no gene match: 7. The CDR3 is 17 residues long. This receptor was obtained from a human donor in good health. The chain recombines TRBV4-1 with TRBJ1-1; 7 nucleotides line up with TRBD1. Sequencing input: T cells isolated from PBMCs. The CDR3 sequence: CASSQDPLGQLNTEAFF. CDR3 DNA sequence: TGCGCCAGCAGCCAAGATCCATTGGGACAGTTGAACACTGAAGCTTTCTTT.